This T cell receptor (beta chain) originates from a study of blood T cells in healthy people across ages. Broader study findings: Age brought a roughly linear fall in TCR beta diversity measured per million T cells.

Trimming cost V 4 bases and J 2 bases, with 9 bases left between them. This CDR3 region has 13 residues. Germline CDR1 SEHNR, CDR2 FQNEAQ (reference sequence). Alongside a J-beta primer mix, a sample-barcoded 5' primer served in a second PCR lasting roughly 7 to 11 cycles. From the 5' RACE reads, TCRdb called clonotypes with MiXCR, one entry per CDR3 protein. The top ten hold 28% of the sample, which has just over 800,000 distinct CDR3 sequences, around 62% seen once. As to this clonotype: Its target is not known.

The rearrangement links TRBV7-9 to TRBJ2-7; the D gene is possibly TRBD1 (5 bases). The TCR was taken from a man aged 30-40 years in good health. The sequenced sample was blood. The CDR3: CASSYQGAYEQYF. In nucleotides, the CDR3 is TGTGCCAGCAGCTATCAGGGTGCCTACGAGCAGTACTTC.